A selection of T cell receptor beta chains follows, all from one sample in a study of blood T cells in healthy people across ages. Each CDR3 protein is one row after TCRdb ran MiXCR on the 5' RACE reads. In the table there are hundreds of thousands of distinct CDR3 sequences, roughly three fifths of which are singletons. Sequencing was carried out using blood. Receptors were obtained from a middle-aged man in good health. Each CDR3 is given with its conserved first and last residue. The order of the fields is clone size, J gene, V gene, D gene, CDR3 DNA, CDR3 protein. The D gene is left open where the match is weak. Clone size is shown for a subset of rows, as once, few, many or a class of expanded clone.

>NA|TRBJ2-1|TRBV9|NA
TGTGCCAGCAGCGCCCTCGAGCCGGGACGGTCCTACAATGAGCAGTTCTTC
CASSALEPGRSYNEQFF
>few|TRBJ2-1|TRBV29-1|TRBD1
TGCAGCGTTGGCGGGACAGGGAACAATGAGCAGTTCTTC
CSVGGTGNNEQFF
>few|TRBJ1-2|TRBV6-4|NA
TGTGCCAGCAGTGACACAGAGCGGGTTTCCTATGGCTACACCTTC
CASSDTERVSYGYTF
>NA|TRBJ2-3|TRBV18|TRBD2
TGTGCCAGCTCACTGCGGACTAGCGGGACCACAGATACGCAGTATTTT
CASSLRTSGTTDTQYF
>NA|TRBJ2-1|TRBV7-2|NA
TGTGCCAGCAGCCGCCTAGCGATTGAATACAATGAGCAGTTCTTC
CASSRLAIEYNEQFF
>NA|TRBJ2-5|TRBV7-2|TRBD2
TGTGCCAGCAGCCCTATTAGCGGGAGGGCCTCAGAGACCCAGTACTTC
CASSPISGRASETQYF
>NA|TRBJ1-2|TRBV29-1|NA
TGCAGCGTCCCCGATCCAGGGAGCGGCTACACCTTC
CSVPDPGSGYTF
>many|TRBJ2-7|TRBV29-1|NA
TGCAGCGTTGTTATCTGGGCCTACGAGCAGTACTTC
CSVVIWAYEQYF
>NA|TRBJ1-5|TRBV14|NA
TGTGCCAGCAGCCAGAGCGGCGGGGATCAGCCCCAGCATTTT
CASSQSGGDQPQHF
>NA|TRBJ2-4|TRBV7-9|NA
TGTGCCAGCAGCCCATCGACAGGCCGAAAAAACATTCAGTACTTC
CASSPSTGRKNIQYF
>few|TRBJ2-5|TRBV13|NA
TGTGCCAGCAGCCAACGGTCAGGGGAGACCCAGTACTTC
CASSQRSGETQYF
>NA|TRBJ2-7|TRBV7-2|TRBD2
TGTGCCAGCAGCCCCAGAGGCGGGAGCTCCGCCTACGAGCAGTACTTC
CASSPRGGSSAYEQYF
>NA|TRBJ2-7|TRBV9|NA
TGTGCCAGCAGCCCCAGGGTCTCTCGATCCTACGAGCAGTACTTC
CASSPRVSRSYEQYF
>NA|TRBJ1-1|TRBV7-9|NA
TGTGCCAGCAGCTTAGACGGGGCGGGTGAGACTGAAGCTTTCTTT
CASSLDGAGETEAFF
>few|TRBJ1-2|TRBV3-1|NA
TGTGCCAGCAGCCCGGTCGGTTCCGGTGGCTACACCTTC
CASSPVGSGGYTF
>few|TRBJ2-6|TRBV9|NA
TGTGCCAGCAGCGCCTCCGTTCAGGTCGGGGCCAACGTCCTGACTTTC
CASSASVQVGANVLTF
>NA|TRBJ2-3|TRBV7-2|TRBD1
TGTGCCAGCAGCCGATACAGGGGAGATACGCAGTATTTT
CASSRYRGDTQYF
>NA|TRBJ2-5|TRBV20-1|TRBD2
TGCAGTGCTAATAGCTTCGGGACTAGCGGGGGCCAAGAGACCCAGTACTTC
CSANSFGTSGGQETQYF
>NA|TRBJ2-5|TRBV20-1|NA
TGCAGTGCTAGGTCTAGCGAGGGTTCCCAAGAGACCCAGTACTTC
CSARSSEGSQETQYF
>NA|TRBJ2-6|TRBV6-6|TRBD1
TGTGCCAGTAGGCAGGGGGCACACTCTGGGGCCAACGTCCTGACTTTC
CASRQGAHSGANVLTF
>NA|TRBJ2-6|TRBV5-1|TRBD1
TGCGCCAGCAGCGGTAGGACAGGGGGCGGCTCTGGGGCCAACGTCCTGACTTTC
CASSGRTGGGSGANVLTF
>NA|TRBJ2-3|TRBV7-8|NA
TGTGCCAGCAGTTTCATATCCGGGGCCACAGATACGCAGTATTTT
CASSFISGATDTQYF
>NA|TRBJ1-4|TRBV27|NA
TGTGCCAGCAGTTTAAACAAACCGGGGAATGAAAAACTGTTTTTT
CASSLNKPGNEKLFF
>NA|TRBJ2-3|TRBV11-2|NA
TGTGCCAGCAGCTTGAACCCCGGTTGGGGCGGAGATACGCAGTATTTT
CASSLNPGWGGDTQYF